The 10 T cell receptor beta chains below were found in one sample sequenced in a study of OX40 agonist ivuxolimab in advanced cancers. Assay used: immunoSEQ multiplex PCR; TCRdb lists only in-frame clones, some missing. This sample yields fewer than 9,000 clones, of which about 80% are seen a single time; roughly 15% belongs to the top ten. This specimen was CD4+ or CD8+ T cells sorted from blood, taken in a trial of the OX40 agonist ivuxolimab. Receptor source: an adult with an advanced solid tumor such as melanoma, head and neck, liver or kidney cancer.

This rearrangement joins TRBV15 to TRBJ1-1, with 10 bases identical to TRBD1. The V segment lost 1 base and the J segment 6 bases; nucleotides outside the gene matches: 11. This CDR3 has 17 amino acids. Germline CDR1 reads LNHNV; CDR2 reads YYDKDF (reference sequence). This CDR3 reads CATSRGTGGTKGAEAFF. CDR3 sequence (DNA): TGTGCCACCAGCAGAGGGACAGGGGGTACGAAGGGAGCTGAAGCTTTCTTT.

The chain couples TRBV5-1 to TRBJ1-4, with 7 positions matching TRBD1. The V and J ends lost 4 bases and 0 bases, in that order; junction bases with no gene match: 9. There are 17 residues in the CDR3. The germline gives CDR1 SGHRS, CDR2 YFSETQ. Here the CDR3 reads CASSLEGGAATNEKLFF. The DNA of the CDR3 is TGCGCCAGCAGCCTGGAAGGGGGCGCAGCAACTAATGAAAAACTGTTTTTT.

This clone was seen more than once but under ten times. This chain uses TRBV6-6 with TRBJ2-3; 8 nucleotides align to TRBD2. Per the germline V gene, CDR1 is MNHNY and CDR2 is SVGAGI (reference sequence). V lost 4 bases to trimming and J lost 1 base; unmatched junction nucleotides: 4. The CDR3 totals 15 residues. The CDR3 protein is CASSLRGERTDTQYF. In nucleotides, the CDR3 is TGTGCCAGCAGTTTGCGGGGGGAACGCACAGATACGCAGTATTTT.

V usage is TRBV5-2 and J usage is TRBJ2-3; the tabulated D call, TRBD2, remains unverified against the DNA. TRBV5-2 is classified as a pseudogene. This CDR3 is 15 amino acids long. CDR3 in amino acids: CARTGGRTEPDTQYF. The CDR3 DNA sequence: TGTGCCAGGACGGGGGGGCGGACAGAGCCAGATACGCAGTATTTT.

The V and J genes are TRBV25-1 and TRBJ2-6; D possibly corresponds to TRBD2 (6 bases). The CDR3 runs 16 residues. From germline, CDR1 is MGHDK and CDR2 SYGVNS. Trimming shortened V by 6 bases and J by 2 bases, and 14 bases separated the two germline ends. Here the CDR3 DNA reads TGTGCCAGCAGCCCGCCGTCGGGAGCTGGGGCCAACGTCCTGACTTTC. Translating gives CASSPPSGAGANVLTF.

The chain carries TRBV13 and TRBJ1-2; 7 bases agree with TRBD1. The V gene end was trimmed by 5 bases and the J gene end by 3 bases; junction bases not matched to a gene: 9. Germline CDR1 PRHDT, CDR2 FYEKMQ (reference sequence). There are 15 residues in the CDR3. CDR3 protein: CASSHDRVSHYGYTF. The CDR3 DNA follows: TGTGCCAGCAGCCACGACAGGGTATCCCACTATGGCTACACCTTC.

This clone was seen only once. The chain is built from TRBV7-8 and TRBJ1-3; D perhaps matches TRBD1 (6 bases). In germline, CDR1 is SGHVS, CDR2 FQNEAQ. CDR3 length equals 16 residues. Deletions cut 6 bases from V and 0 bases from J, with 15 bases between. The CDR3 DNA is TGTGCCAGCAGTACAGGGAACGGACTCTCTGGAAACACCATATATTTT. Protein product: CASSTGNGLSGNTIYF.

The chain combines TRBV28 with TRBJ2-1; D gene ambiguous. Germline CDR1 MDHEN, CDR2 SYDVKM. Deletions cut 3 bases from V and 5 bases from J, with 11 bases between. This CDR3 has 14 residues. This CDR3 reads CASSLIRTDNEQFF. The CDR3 DNA reads TGTGCCAGCAGTTTGATTAGGACCGACAATGAGCAGTTCTTC.

The genes are TRBV19 and TRBJ2-5; 7 bases are shared with TRBD2. Germline trimming cut 8 bases from V and 4 bases from J; bases unmatched to any gene: 10. The CDR3 is made up of 14 amino acids. Germline V lookup: CDR1 LNHDA, CDR2 SQIVND (reference sequence). CDR3 in amino acids: CASSWGGVGETQYF. CDR3 nucleotide sequence: TGTGCCAGTTCATGGGGGGGAGTAGGAGAGACCCAGTACTTC.

The chain uses TRBV29-1 and TRBJ1-4; TRBD1 is a possible D gene (5 bases). V lost 6 bases and J 8 bases, leaving 22 bases between the germline ends. The germline V gene encodes CDR1 SQVTM and CDR2 ANQGSEA. This CDR3 has 15 amino acids. The CDR3 DNA is TGCAGCGTAACCAAGACGGGGCAGGGAGTCGAAAAACTGTTTTTT. This codes for CSVTKTGQGVEKLFF.